The entry below gives a single TCR beta chain sequence along with its context. The repertoire was sequenced with immunoSEQ multiplex PCR; TCRdb's copy has only in-frame clones and lacks some. The sample records about 300,000 clones, just under 90% being singletons. Participants were aged about 18 to 89 years from roughly 26 US areas. These data originate in a study of blood T cell repertoires in COVID-19. J gave up 6 bases and V 7 bases, and 7 bases lay outside the gene matches. Germline loops: CDR1 ENHRY, CDR2 SYGVKD. The CDR3 covers 13 residues. This TCR came from a woman aged 50 to 65 who had been exposed to COVID-19. The sequenced sample consisted of PBMCs or T cells enriched from blood (not recorded which). The J gene is TRBJ1-1, the V gene TRBV10-3; 8 nucleotides agree with TRBD1. The CDR3 nucleotides read TGTGCCATCACCACCGACAGGGGCTCTGAAGCTTTCTTT. This codes for CAITTDRGSEAFF.